One sample yielded the 6 T cell receptor beta chains listed below, sequenced in a study of blood T cell repertoires in COVID-19. The protocol was immunoSEQ multiplex PCR, while the TCRdb copy is restricted to in-frame clones and leaves out a portion. The table has roughly 340,000 clones, 88% seen once. The material sequenced was peripheral blood. The source of these receptors is a woman aged 70-85 years with COVID-19, enrolled during active disease.

DNA for the CDR3: TGCGCCAGCAGCTTGAATTTCGGGACAGATACCGGGGAGCTGTTTTTT. Translation gives CASSLNFGTDTGELFF. The chain joins TRBV5-1 to TRBJ2-2; 7 bases line up with TRBD1. The CDR3 loop spans 16 amino acids. With V trimmed by 1 base and J by 5 bases, 8 bases remained unmatched. Germline CDR1 and CDR2: SGHRS and YFSETQ.

The CDR3 region has the DNA TGTGCCAGTCGACAGAATAGCAATCAGCCCCAGCATTTT. It yields the protein CASRQNSNQPQHF. The chain recombines TRBV6-5 with TRBJ1-5; TRBD1 might be the D (5 bases). This CDR3 spans 13 amino acids. Trimming removed 9 bases from V and 0 bases from J, with 9 bases in between. Germline V gene lookup returns CDR1 MNHEY and CDR2 SVGAGI.

The CDR3, as DNA: TGTGCCTGGCAACCGGGACTAGCGGGGGGGACATCCTACTTC. Amino acid sequence: CAWQPGLAGGTSYF. The gene calls are TRBV30 and TRBJ2-5; 16 nucleotides match TRBD2. Germline loops: CDR1 GTSNPN, CDR2 SVGIG (reference sequence). The trim removed 5 bases at V and 14 bases at J, leaving 11 bases unmatched. The CDR3 is made up of 14 amino acids.

V and J are TRBV4-1 and TRBJ1-2; the match to TRBD1 covers 8 bases. The ends lost 2 bases at V and 4 bases at J; junction bases unmatched: 6. Germline CDR1 reads MGHRA; CDR2 reads YSYEKL. The CDR3 has 15 amino acids. The CDR3 is CASSQPGQGGYGYTF. In nucleotides, the CDR3 is TGCGCCAGCAGCCAACCTGGACAGGGCGGCTATGGCTACACCTTC.

The rearrangement links TRBV28 to TRBJ1-5; D gene ambiguous. The V and J ends lost 3 bases and 3 bases respectively, with 12 bases between them. CDR1 is MDHEN, CDR2 SYDVKM, per germline. This CDR3 is 15 amino acids long. For the CDR3, the DNA is TGTGCCAGCAGTTTGCCCGGACTATACAATCAGCCCCAGCATTTT. It yields the protein CASSLPGLYNQPQHF.

This chain joins TRBV4-3 and TRBJ1-2; 7 bases line up with TRBD1. Trimming cost V 3 bases and J 4 bases; bases outside gene matches: 8. This CDR3 comprises 15 residues. Germline lookup yields CDR1 LGHNA and CDR2 YSLEER. This CDR3 reads CASSQDRFYGYGYTF. The DNA for the CDR3 is TGCGCCAGCAGCCAGGACAGGTTTTATGGCTATGGCTACACCTTC.